The 14 T cell receptor beta chains below were found in one sample sequenced in a study of blood T cell repertoires in COVID-19. Sequencing used immunoSEQ multiplex PCR; TCRdb keeps in-frame clones, though not all of them. The table lists roughly 180,000 clones, around 79% of them singletons. The sequenced sample was peripheral blood. Receptors were obtained from a woman aged 60-75 years with COVID-19, enrolled during active disease.

The table lists this clone with a count of one. J is TRBJ2-7 and V is TRBV5-5; 9 nucleotides align to TRBD1. This CDR3 has 15 residues. Unmatched junction bases numbered 5, after V lost 2 bases and J lost 2 bases. The germline V gene encodes CDR1 SGHKS and CDR2 YYEKEE (reference sequence). Here the CDR3 DNA reads TGTGCCAGCAGCTTAGGGACAGGGATCCCCTACGAGCAGTACGTC. Encoded protein: CASSLGTGIPYEQYV.

The chain carries TRBV18 and TRBJ2-7; 8 bases fit TRBD1. Germline assignment: CDR1 KGHSH and CDR2 LQKENI. The CDR3 is 14 residues long. The V segment lost 5 bases and the J segment 4 bases; nucleotides outside the gene matches: 7. CDR3 in amino acids: CASSYDRGGYEQYV. The CDR3 bases are TGTGCCAGCTCATACGACAGGGGCGGGTACGAGCAGTACGTC.

The J gene is TRBJ2-1, the V gene TRBV11-3; possible D gene TRBD1, 6 bases. CDR1 is SGHNT and CDR2 is YENEEA in the germline V gene. The ends were cut back, 4 bases at V and 9 bases at J, with 22 bases in the middle. The CDR3 length is 16 residues. The CDR3: CASSSKWRSQGGEQFF. The DNA of the CDR3 is TGTGCCAGCAGCTCAAAGTGGCGTTCCCAAGGGGGTGAGCAGTTCTTC. The full variable domain, in which reference TRBV11-3 and TRBJ2-1 provide the parts outside the CDR3, is EAGVVQSPRYKIIEKKQPVAFWCNPISGHNTLYWYLQNLGQGPELLIRYENEEAVDDSQLPKDRFSAERLKGVDSTLKIQPAELGDSAVYLCASSSKWRSQGGEQFFGPGTRLTVL.

The chain links TRBV11-1 to TRBJ2-3; D remains unclear. With 1 base removed from V and 0 bases from J, the gap between germline ends came to 8 bases. The CDR3 is 15 residues long. Germline values: CDR1 SGHAT, CDR2 FQDESV (reference sequence). The CDR3 here is CASSLVRASTDTQYF. The CDR3 region has the DNA TGTGCCAGCAGCTTAGTCAGAGCGAGCACAGATACGCAGTATTTT.

This clone was picked up a small number of times. V is TRBV6-5 and J is TRBJ2-1; tentative D call: TRBD2 (6 bases). The CDR3 spans 15 residues. CDR1 and CDR2 (germline): MNHEY, SVGAGI. The V end was cut by 6 bases, the J end by 5 bases, with 17 bases between. The CDR3 DNA reads TGTGCCAGCAGGGGGGGAAGGGGTCGTCACAATGAGCAGTTCTTC. Translated: CASRGGRGRHNEQFF.

V is TRBV10-3 and J is TRBJ1-2; 8 nucleotides line up with TRBD1. After removal of 3 bases from V and 2 bases from J, the junction contained 8 bases not matched to a gene. The germline V gene has CDR1 ENHRY and CDR2 SYGVKD. The CDR3 loop spans 16 amino acids. This chain's CDR3 is CAISEPRDRTNYGYTF. The DNA for the CDR3 is TGTGCCATCAGTGAACCAAGGGACAGGACAAACTATGGCTACACCTTC.

The chain recombines TRBV5-1 with TRBJ2-2, with a possible D match to TRBD1 (6 bases). The CDR3 is 14 amino acids. The V end was cut by 6 bases, the J end by 2 bases, with 11 bases between. Per germline, CDR1 SGHRS and CDR2 YFSETQ. In DNA, the CDR3 is TGCGCCAGCAAAGGACAGCCCAACACCGGGGAGCTGTTTTTT. Protein sequence: CASKGQPNTGELFF.

V and J are TRBV4-3 and TRBJ2-7, with a weak D call TRBD2 (5 bases). Germline lookup yields CDR1 LGHNA and CDR2 YSLEER. The CDR3 length is 15 residues. V was trimmed by 4 bases and J by 3 bases, leaving 16 bases between them. CDR3 residues: CASSPFMRVDYEQYF. In DNA form, the CDR3 reads TGCGCCAGCAGCCCCTTTATGCGGGTCGACTACGAGCAGTACTTC.

This clone was recorded only once. The chain combines TRBV25-1 with TRBJ1-2; TRBD1 agrees at 8 bases. The CDR3 spans 16 residues. J lost 3 bases, V lost 3 bases, and 9 bases had no gene match. CDR1 and CDR2 (germline): MGHDK, SYGVNS. As DNA, the CDR3 is TGTGCCAGCAGTGACGCAGGGGGCAAATTGTACTATGGCTACACCTTC. It codes for CASSDAGGKLYYGYTF.

The chain joins TRBV5-1 to TRBJ2-1; 8 positions match TRBD2. Trimming took 0 bases from V and 3 from J; bases not matched to a gene: 8. Germline CDR1 SGHRS, CDR2 YFSETQ. The CDR3 has 17 residues. In DNA, the CDR3 is TGCGCCAGCAGCTTGGGTCTGGGCGGGAGGAGCTACAATGAGCAGTTCTTC. As protein: CASSLGLGGRSYNEQFF.

In DNA, the CDR3 is TGTGCCAGCAGTTACCGGGGGAGGGCCACCGGGGAGCTGTTTTTT. The encoded protein is CASSYRGRATGELFF. The chain recombines TRBV6-5 with TRBJ2-2, with TRBD2 identical over 7 bases. V was pared by 2 bases and J by 4 bases, with 4 bases of the junction left unmatched. This CDR3 region has 15 residues. CDR1 is MNHEY and CDR2 is SVGAGI in the germline V gene.

The rearrangement links TRBV19 to TRBJ1-6; possible D gene TRBD1, 5 bases. Germline values: CDR1 LNHDA, CDR2 SQIVND (reference sequence). The CDR3 runs 17 residues. The V and J ends lost 2 bases and 8 bases respectively, with 19 bases between them. The CDR3 coding sequence is TGTGCCAGTAGTATATGGAGCCTAGGGGTTCAGGATTCACCCCTCCACTTT. Translating it yields CASSIWSLGVQDSPLHF.

The chain couples TRBV5-1 to TRBJ1-1, with D unresolved. The CDR3 covers 12 residues. Trimming pared 5 bases from V and 1 base from J, leaving 6 bases between. Germline CDR1 reads SGHRS; CDR2 reads YFSETQ. The CDR3 reads CASREGNTEAFF. DNA of the CDR3: TGCGCCAGCAGGGAGGGGAACACTGAAGCTTTCTTT.

The V gene is TRBV15, the J gene TRBJ2-7, with a tentative D call TRBD2 (5 bases). The V and J ends lost 3 bases and 2 bases respectively, with 8 bases between them. The CDR3 runs to 13 residues. Germline values: CDR1 LNHNV, CDR2 YYDKDF (reference sequence). In DNA form, the CDR3 reads TGTGCCACCAGCAGGCGGGTTGCCTACGAGCAGTACTTC. This codes for CATSRRVAYEQYF.